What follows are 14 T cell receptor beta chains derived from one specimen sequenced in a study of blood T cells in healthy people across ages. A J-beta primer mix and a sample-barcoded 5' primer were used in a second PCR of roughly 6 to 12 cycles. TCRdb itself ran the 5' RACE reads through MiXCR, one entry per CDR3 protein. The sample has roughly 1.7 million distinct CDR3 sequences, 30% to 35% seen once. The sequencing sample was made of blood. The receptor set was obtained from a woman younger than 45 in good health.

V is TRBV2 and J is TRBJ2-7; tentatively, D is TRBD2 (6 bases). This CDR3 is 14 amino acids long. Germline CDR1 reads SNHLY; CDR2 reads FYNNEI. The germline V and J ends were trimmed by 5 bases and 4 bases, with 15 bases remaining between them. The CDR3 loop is CASSRDGGRYEQYF. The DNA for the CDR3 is TGTGCCAGCAGTCGGGACGGGGGAAGGTACGAGCAGTACTTC.

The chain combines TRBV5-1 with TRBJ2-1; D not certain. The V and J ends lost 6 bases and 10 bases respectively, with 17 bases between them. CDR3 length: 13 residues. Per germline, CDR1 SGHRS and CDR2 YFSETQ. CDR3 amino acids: CASTLQSRREQFF. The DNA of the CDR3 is TGCGCCAGCACTCTACAGAGCAGACGGGAGCAGTTCTTC.

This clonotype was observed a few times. This CDR3 is CSVEDYLAGANTGELFF. DNA of the CDR3: TGCAGCGTTGAAGATTACCTAGCGGGGGCAAACACCGGGGAGCTGTTTTTT. The V and J genes are TRBV29-1 and TRBJ2-2; 10 nucleotides match TRBD2. The CDR3 loop spans 17 amino acids. V dropped 0 bases and J dropped 2; count of bases not matched to a gene: 6. Germline CDR1 reads SQVTM; CDR2 reads ANQGSEA.

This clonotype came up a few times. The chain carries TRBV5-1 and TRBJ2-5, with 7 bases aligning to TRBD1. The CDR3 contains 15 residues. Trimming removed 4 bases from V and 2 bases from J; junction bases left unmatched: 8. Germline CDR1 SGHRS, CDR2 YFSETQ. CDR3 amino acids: CASSPSTGWQETQYF. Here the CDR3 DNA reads TGCGCCAGCAGCCCGTCGACAGGGTGGCAAGAGACCCAGTACTTC.

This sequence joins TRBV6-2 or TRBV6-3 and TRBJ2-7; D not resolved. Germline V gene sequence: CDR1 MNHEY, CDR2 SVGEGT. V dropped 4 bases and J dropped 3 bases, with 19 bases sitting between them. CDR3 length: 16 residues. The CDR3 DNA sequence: TGTGCCAGCAGTTCGGTTTATACAGCGACCCTCTACGAGCAGTACTTC. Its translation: CASSSVYTATLYEQYF.

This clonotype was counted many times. This chain's CDR3 is CASSPGTGADTQYF. The DNA of the CDR3 is TGTGCCAGCTCCCCCGGAACGGGGGCAGATACGCAGTATTTT. The chain uses TRBV7-3 and TRBJ2-3; a possible D gene is TRBD2 (6 bases). The V and J ends lost 8 bases and 4 bases respectively, with 16 bases between them. Looked up from germline, CDR1 is SGHTA and CDR2 is FQGTGA. This CDR3 has 14 amino acids. Supplemented by reference TRBV7-3 and TRBJ2-3, the full variable domain reads GAGVSQTPSNKVTEKGKYVELRCDPISGHTALYWYRQSLGQGPEFLIYFQGTGAADDSGLPNDRFFAVRPEGSVSTLKIQRTERGDSAVYLCASSPGTGADTQYFGPGTRLTVL.

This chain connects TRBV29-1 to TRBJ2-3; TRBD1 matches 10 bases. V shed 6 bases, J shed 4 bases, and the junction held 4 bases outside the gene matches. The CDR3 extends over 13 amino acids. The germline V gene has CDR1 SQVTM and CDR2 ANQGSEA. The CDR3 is CSVRQGAADTQYF. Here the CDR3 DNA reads TGCAGCGTGAGACAGGGGGCTGCAGATACGCAGTATTTT.

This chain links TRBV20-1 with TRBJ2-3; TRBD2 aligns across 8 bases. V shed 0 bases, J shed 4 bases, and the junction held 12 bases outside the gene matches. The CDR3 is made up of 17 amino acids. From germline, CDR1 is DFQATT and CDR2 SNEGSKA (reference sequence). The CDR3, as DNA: TGCAGTGCTAGAGATTCCCTCCCAGCGGGGGACCCAGATACGCAGTATTTT. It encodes CSARDSLPAGDPDTQYF.

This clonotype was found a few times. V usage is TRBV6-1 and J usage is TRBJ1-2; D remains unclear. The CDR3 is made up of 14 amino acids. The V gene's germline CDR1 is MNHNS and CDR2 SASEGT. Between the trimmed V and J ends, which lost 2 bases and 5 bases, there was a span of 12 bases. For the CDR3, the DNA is TGTGCCAGCAGTGAACAGGTCGGTCGGTATGGCTACACCTTC. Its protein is CASSEQVGRYGYTF.

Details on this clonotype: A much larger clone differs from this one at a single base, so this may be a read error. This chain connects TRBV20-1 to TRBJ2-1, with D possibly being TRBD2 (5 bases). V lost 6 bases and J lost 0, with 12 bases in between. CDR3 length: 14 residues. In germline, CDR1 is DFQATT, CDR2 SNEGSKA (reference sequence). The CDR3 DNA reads TGCAGTGCAAAACGAGCGGCCTCCTACAATGAGCAGTTCTTC. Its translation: CSAKRAASYNEQFF.

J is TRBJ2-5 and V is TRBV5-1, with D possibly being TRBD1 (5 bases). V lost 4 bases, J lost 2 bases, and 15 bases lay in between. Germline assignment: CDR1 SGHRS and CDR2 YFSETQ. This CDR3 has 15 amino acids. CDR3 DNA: TGCGCCAGCAGCCGCTTCCTGGCAGGGCAAGAGACCCAGTACTTC. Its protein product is CASSRFLAGQETQYF.

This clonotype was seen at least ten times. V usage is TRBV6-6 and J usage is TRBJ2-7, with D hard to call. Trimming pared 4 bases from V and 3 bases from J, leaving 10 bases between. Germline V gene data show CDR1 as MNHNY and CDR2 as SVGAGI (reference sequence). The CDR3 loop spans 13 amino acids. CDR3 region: CASSSDGLYEQYF. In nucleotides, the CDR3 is TGTGCCAGCAGTTCGGACGGCCTCTACGAGCAGTACTTC.

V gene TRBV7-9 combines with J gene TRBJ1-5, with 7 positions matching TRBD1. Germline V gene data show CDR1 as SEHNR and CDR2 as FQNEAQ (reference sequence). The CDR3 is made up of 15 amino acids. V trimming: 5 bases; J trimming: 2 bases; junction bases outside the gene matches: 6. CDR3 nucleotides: TGTGCCAGCAGCCCGGGCGGGACAGGCAATCAGCCCCAGCATTTT. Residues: CASSPGGTGNQPQHF. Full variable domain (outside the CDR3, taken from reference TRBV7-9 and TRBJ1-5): DTGVSQNPRHKITKRGQNVTFRCDPISEHNRLYWYRQTLGQGPEFLTYFQNEAQLEKSRLLSDRFSAERPKGSFSTLEIQRTEQGDSAMYLCASSPGGTGNQPQHFGDGTRLSIL.

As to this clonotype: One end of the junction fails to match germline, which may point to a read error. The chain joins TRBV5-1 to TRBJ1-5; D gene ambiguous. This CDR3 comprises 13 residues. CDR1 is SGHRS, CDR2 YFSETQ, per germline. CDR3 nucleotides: TGCGCCAGCAGCCTAACCCACAATCACCCCCAGCATTTT. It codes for CASSLTHNHPQHF. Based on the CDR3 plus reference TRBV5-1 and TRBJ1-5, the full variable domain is KAGVTQTPRYLIKTRGQQVTLSCSPISGHRSVSWYQQTPGQGLQFLFEYFSETQRNKGNFPGRFSGRQFSNSRSEMNVSTLELGDSALYLCASSLTHNHPQHFGDGTRLSIL.